The 14 T cell receptor beta chains presented below share a single source sample, sequenced in a study of OX40 agonist ivuxolimab in advanced cancers. Repertoires were generated with immunoSEQ multiplex PCR, while TCRdb's copy carries only in-frame clones and drops some. Among 98,000 or so clones listed, approximately 89% were seen once. The starting material was CD4+ or CD8+ T cells sorted from blood, obtained in a trial of the OX40 agonist ivuxolimab. Receptors were obtained from an adult with an advanced solid tumor such as melanoma, head and neck, liver or kidney cancer.

The chain links TRBV2 to TRBJ2-5; 7 bases are shared with TRBD2. This CDR3 spans 13 amino acids. CDR1 is SNHLY, CDR2 FYNNEI, per germline. J lost 6 bases, V lost 7 bases, and 8 bases had no gene match. The CDR3 spells CASTGRAVKTQYF. CDR3 nucleotides: TGTGCCAGCACGGGGAGGGCCGTGAAGACCCAGTACTTC.

J is TRBJ1-6 and V is TRBV6-1, with a weak D call TRBD1 (5 bases). V was shortened by 6 bases and J by 9 bases, with 9 bases between the two germline ends. CDR3 size: 12 residues. Germline-derived CDR1 and CDR2 are MNHNS and SASEGT. In DNA form, the CDR3 reads TGTGCCAGCAGGGGAGGGGTTTCACCCCTCCACTTT. Translated, it gives CASRGGVSPLHF.

V is TRBV5-1 and J is TRBJ1-3; TRBD1 agrees at 7 bases. This CDR3 has 17 residues. V shed 3 bases, J shed 4 bases, and the junction held 13 bases outside the gene matches. Germline V CDR1 and CDR2: SGHRS, YFSETQ. The CDR3 nucleotides read TGCGCCAGCAGCTCGGTAGGGCCACAGGGGATCGGAAACACCATATATTTT. Translating gives CASSSVGPQGIGNTIYF.

The chain is built from TRBV7-6 and TRBJ1-3; D gene ambiguous. This CDR3 is built from 16 residues. With 1 base removed from V and 0 bases from J, the gap between germline ends came to 10 bases. Per germline, CDR1 SGHVS and CDR2 FNYEAQ. CDR3 sequence reads: CASSLVAGDSGNTIYF. CDR3 sequence (DNA): TGTGCCAGCAGCTTAGTCGCAGGCGACTCTGGAAACACCATATATTTT.

The V call is TRBV2, the J call TRBJ2-3; D unclear. Looked up from germline, CDR1 is SNHLY and CDR2 is FYNNEI. The CDR3 has 15 residues. V was cut by 6 bases and J by 1 base, with 14 bases left in between. CDR3 in DNA: TGTGCCAGCAGCGAAAACGTTGAGGGCACAGATACGCAGTATTTT. It encodes CASSENVEGTDTQYF.

This chain connects TRBV7-8 to TRBJ1-1; no clear D. Deletions cut 0 bases from V and 8 bases from J, with 4 bases between. Germline loops: CDR1 SGHVS, CDR2 FQNEAQ. The CDR3 runs to 11 residues. The CDR3 DNA sequence: TGTGCCAGCAGCTTAGCGTCGGAAGCTTTCTTT. Amino acid sequence: CASSLASEAFF.

This chain's CDR3 is CASSDRRAAGGERSGYTF. CDR3 DNA sequence: TGTGCCAGCAGTGATCGCCGTGCGGCAGGGGGAGAGCGCAGTGGCTACACCTTC. The rearrangement joins TRBV6-1 to TRBJ1-2; 7 positions match TRBD1. Trimming cost V 3 bases and J 7 bases; bases outside gene matches: 20. The V gene's germline CDR1 is MNHNS and CDR2 SASEGT. The CDR3 is 18 amino acids.

V is TRBV6-1 and J is TRBJ1-1; tentative D call: TRBD1 (5 bases). CDR3 size: 14 residues. With 2 bases removed from V and 5 bases from J, the gap between germline ends came to 12 bases. In germline, CDR1 is MNHNS, CDR2 SASEGT. The chain's CDR3 is CASSELRETTEAFF. CDR3 in DNA: TGTGCCAGCAGTGAACTCAGGGAAACGACTGAAGCTTTCTTT.

V is TRBV30 and J is TRBJ2-7; tentatively, D is TRBD2 (6 bases). Germline CDR1 GTSNPN, CDR2 SVGIG (reference sequence). The V end lost 3 bases, the J end lost 4 bases, and 13 bases lay between the germline ends. The CDR3 extends over 13 amino acids. CDR3: CAWSRDLIYEQYF. CDR3 DNA sequence: TGTGCCTGGAGCCGGGACTTAATTTACGAGCAGTACTTC.

The chain employs TRBV10-3 and TRBJ1-1; the match to TRBD1 covers 7 bases. The CDR3 is 15 amino acids. The V gene end was trimmed by 1 base and the J gene end by 5 bases; junction bases not matched to a gene: 7. The germline V gene encodes CDR1 ENHRY and CDR2 SYGVKD. The CDR3 bases are TGTGCCATCAGTGAGTATGGGGACAGAGGTACTGAAGCTTTCTTT. As protein: CAISEYGDRGTEAFF.

The J gene is TRBJ2-7, the V gene TRBV5-4, with TRBD2 matching 7 bases. J lost 7 bases, V lost 2 bases, and 15 bases had no gene match. The CDR3 runs 16 residues. Per germline, CDR1 SGHNT and CDR2 YYREEE (reference sequence). In nucleotides, the CDR3 is TGTGCCAGCAGCTTTAGTTGGACTAGGCCCTCTCGAGAGCAGTACTTC. Protein product: CASSFSWTRPSREQYF.

V usage is TRBV5-6 and J usage is TRBJ2-1; D is tentatively TRBD1 or TRBD2 (5 bases each). V was cut by 4 bases and J by 7 bases, with 15 bases left in between. The CDR3 spans 14 residues. Germline CDR1 and CDR2: SGHDT and YYEEEE. In DNA, the CDR3 is TGTGCCAGCAGCAGCTCGGGACCAGGAAATGAGCAGTTCTTC. Amino acids: CASSSSGPGNEQFF.

The V call is TRBV6-6, the J call TRBJ1-2; 7 bases line up with TRBD1. CDR1 and CDR2 (germline): MNHNY, SVGAGI (reference sequence). The CDR3 covers 15 residues. V trimming: 2 bases; J trimming: 4 bases; junction bases outside the gene matches: 7. The CDR3 coding sequence is TGTGCCAGCAGTTACGCGAGCGACAGGGCCTATGGCTACACCTTC. Protein product: CASSYASDRAYGYTF.

The J gene is TRBJ2-3, the V gene TRBV5-4; 7 bases align to TRBD1. Germline V gives CDR1 SGHNT, CDR2 YYREEE (reference sequence). After removal of 1 base from V and 5 bases from J, the junction contained 7 bases not matched to a gene. This CDR3 has 15 residues. CDR3 region: CASSLRTGAGDTQYF. The DNA of the CDR3 is TGTGCCAGCAGCTTGCGTACAGGGGCGGGAGATACGCAGTATTTT.